Listed here are 28 T cell receptor beta chains from one sample, sequenced in a study of blood T cell repertoires in COVID-19. Profiling relied on immunoSEQ multiplex PCR, and the TCRdb table lists in-frame clones only, not all of them. The repertoire consists of hundreds of thousands of clones, with about 85% occurring once and the leading ten covering under 4%. Sequences were obtained from peripheral blood. All receptors come from a man between 18 and 29 years old with active or convalescent COVID-19.

This clone showed up just once. DNA for the CDR3: TGTGCCAGCAGCCCGACGGTAACAGGGGGATCACCCCTCCACTTT. It encodes CASSPTVTGGSPLHF. This chain connects TRBV7-9 to TRBJ1-6; 8 nucleotides match TRBD1. From germline, CDR1 is SEHNR and CDR2 FQNEAQ (reference sequence). V was clipped by 5 bases and J by 10 bases; unmatched bases: 10. This CDR3 is built from 15 residues.

The genes are TRBV6-4 and TRBJ2-1, with D hard to call. Germline V gene lookup returns CDR1 MRHNA and CDR2 SNTAGT. V lost 5 bases and J lost 4, with 15 bases in between. This CDR3 spans 15 amino acids. CDR3 sequence reads: CASSSENEEYNEQFF. CDR3 sequence (DNA): TGTGCCAGCAGTAGCGAGAACGAGGAGTACAATGAGCAGTTCTTC.

CDR3 DNA: TGTGCCAGCAGCTTGGCCCAGGGAAGGAATCAGCCCCAGCATTTT. Protein sequence: CASSLAQGRNQPQHF. This chain joins TRBV5-6 and TRBJ1-5, with D possibly matching TRBD1 (5 bases). This CDR3 has 15 residues. CDR1 is SGHDT, CDR2 YYEEEE, per germline. V was trimmed by 0 bases and J by 4 bases, leaving 11 bases between them.

V gene TRBV4-3 combines with J gene TRBJ1-2; 12 bases agree with TRBD1. Germline assignment: CDR1 LGHNA and CDR2 YSLEER. Losses at the gene ends were 1 base for V and 8 bases for J; bases not matched to a gene: 8. This CDR3 region has 16 residues. In DNA form, the CDR3 reads TGCGCCAGCAGCCAAGTTTCCGGGACAGGGGGCCAAGGCTACACCTTC. It is translated as CASSQVSGTGGQGYTF.

This chain links TRBV28 with TRBJ1-5; D not certain. CDR1 is MDHEN and CDR2 is SYDVKM in the germline V gene. Trimming pared 4 bases from V and 7 bases from J, leaving 14 bases between. The CDR3 has 14 residues. The CDR3 protein is CASSSDLTGQPQHF. The CDR3 DNA is TGTGCCAGCAGTTCGGACCTTACGGGGCAGCCCCAGCATTTT. Full variable domain (remainder filled in from reference TRBV28 and TRBJ1-5): DVKVTQSSRYLVKRTGEKVFLECVQDMDHENMFWYRQDPGLGLRLIYFSYDVKMKEKGDIPEGYSVSREKKERFSLILESASTNQTSMYLCASSSDLTGQPQHFGDGTRLSIL.

The sample holds one count of this clone. This chain links TRBV20-1 with TRBJ2-1; 10 positions match TRBD2. Germline CDR1 is DFQATT and CDR2 is SNEGSKA (reference sequence). The CDR3 extends over 15 amino acids. The V segment lost 3 bases and the J segment 6 bases; nucleotides outside the gene matches: 8. CDR3 amino acids: CSASPSGRRSNEQFF. The CDR3 nucleotides read TGCAGTGCTAGTCCTAGCGGGAGACGAAGCAATGAGCAGTTCTTC.

V gene TRBV30 combines with J gene TRBJ1-1; no clear D. CDR1 is GTSNPN, CDR2 SVGIG, per germline (reference sequence). Trimming took off 6 bases at V and 1 base at J, with 15 bases between the two ends. The CDR3 contains 14 residues. CDR3 nucleotides: TGTGCCTGCGCGGAAGCAGCACGGAACACTGAAGCTTTCTTT. This gives the protein CACAEAARNTEAFF.

The V and J genes are TRBV30 and TRBJ1-1; 7 bases agree with TRBD1. This CDR3 has 14 residues. V trimming: 6 bases; J trimming: 5 bases; junction bases outside the gene matches: 12. In germline, CDR1 is GTSNPN, CDR2 SVGIG (reference sequence). The CDR3 DNA reads TGTGCCTGCTCGGGACAGACCTTTAGAACTGAAGCTTTCTTT. Translated: CACSGQTFRTEAFF.

The genes are TRBV24-1 and TRBJ2-3, with TRBD2 as a possible D gene (5 bases). V shed 3 bases and J shed 12 bases, with 12 bases lying between them. This CDR3 region has 12 residues. Germline V gene sequence: CDR1 KGHDR, CDR2 SFDVKD. The DNA for the CDR3 is TGTGCCACCAGTGATGAACCGGGATTACAGTATTTT. Its protein is CATSDEPGLQYF.

V usage is TRBV6-5 and J usage is TRBJ2-4, with a tentative D call TRBD2 (5 bases). The germline V and J ends were trimmed by 5 bases and 9 bases, with 20 bases remaining between them. Germline V gene data show CDR1 as MNHEY and CDR2 as SVGAGI. This CDR3 is 15 amino acids long. The DNA for the CDR3 is TGTGCCAGCAGTCAACCTCACTCCGAACTAGGCATTCAGTACTTC. It yields the protein CASSQPHSELGIQYF.

This chain joins TRBV7-6 and TRBJ1-5; a possible D gene is TRBD1 (6 bases). The germline CDR1 and CDR2 sequences are SGHVS and FNYEAQ. This CDR3 is 19 amino acids long. Trimming pared 5 bases from V and 4 bases from J, leaving 27 bases between. As DNA, the CDR3 is TGTGCCAGCAGCCAGGGGCCCAGGGGAAAAAGATTGGGTAATCAGCCCCAGCATTTT. Amino acid sequence: CASSQGPRGKRLGNQPQHF.

J is TRBJ2-5 and V is TRBV5-1; TRBD2 is a possible D gene (5 bases). V lost 0 bases to trimming and J lost 3 bases, with 6 bases between them. This CDR3 comprises 13 residues. From germline, CDR1 is SGHRS and CDR2 YFSETQ. The CDR3 spells CASSLVGEETQYF. CDR3 nucleotide sequence: TGCGCCAGCAGCTTGGTCGGGGAAGAGACCCAGTACTTC.

The CDR3 reads CASSLGQGATEAFF. CDR3 DNA sequence: TGTGCCAGCAGCTTGGGGCAGGGGGCGACTGAAGCTTTCTTT. This chain uses TRBV5-6 with TRBJ1-1; 8 bases agree with TRBD1. This CDR3 has 14 amino acids. The V gene end was trimmed by 0 bases and the J gene end by 5 bases; junction bases not matched to a gene: 3. Germline lookup yields CDR1 SGHDT and CDR2 YYEEEE.

V gene TRBV4-3 combines with J gene TRBJ2-3, with 12 bases that match TRBD2. Per germline, CDR1 LGHNA and CDR2 YSLEER. Trimming at V came to 0 bases and at J to 7 bases, leaving 2 bases not matched to a gene. The CDR3 has 15 amino acids. CDR3 DNA sequence: TGCGCCAGCAGCCAAGAAGGACTAGCGGGGCATACGCAGTATTTT. It is translated as CASSQEGLAGHTQYF.

This clone was recorded many times. The CDR3 loop is CSVVRSSYNEQFF. The CDR3 region has the DNA TGCAGCGTTGTGCGGAGCTCCTACAATGAGCAGTTCTTC. The chain uses TRBV29-1 and TRBJ2-1; D is undetermined. V lost 4 bases and J 0 bases, leaving 7 bases between the germline ends. Germline CDR1 and CDR2: SQVTM and ANQGSEA. This CDR3 is 13 amino acids long.

V is TRBV7-9 and J is TRBJ2-4, with D perhaps TRBD1 (5 bases). This CDR3 spans 14 amino acids. V was shortened by 1 base and J by 6 bases, with 10 bases between the two germline ends. Germline V gene lookup returns CDR1 SEHNR and CDR2 FQNEAQ (reference sequence). CDR3 sequence: CASSLEAQGNIQYF. In DNA, the CDR3 is TGTGCCAGCAGCTTAGAGGCCCAGGGAAACATTCAGTACTTC.

The rearrangement uses TRBV5-6 and TRBJ1-1; D is unclear. V was clipped by 4 bases and J by 5 bases, with 18 bases between them. The CDR3 extends over 15 amino acids. CDR1 is SGHDT and CDR2 is YYEEEE in the germline V gene. In DNA, the CDR3 is TGTGCCAGCAGCCGCCCCCAGATTCGGGATACTGAAGCTTTCTTT. Encoded protein: CASSRPQIRDTEAFF.

This clone was recorded a few times. The rearrangement links TRBV28 to TRBJ1-2; possible D gene TRBD1, 6 bases. This CDR3 has 14 residues. The germline V gene encodes CDR1 MDHEN and CDR2 SYDVKM. Trimming took off 4 bases at V and 1 base at J, with 10 bases between the two ends. The DNA of the CDR3 is TGTGCCAGCAGTTACACAGGGTATAACTATGGCTACACCTTC. Its protein product is CASSYTGYNYGYTF.

The chain combines TRBV6-2 or TRBV6-3 with TRBJ1-6; unclear D gene. The V end lost 6 bases, the J end lost 10 bases, and 19 bases lay between the germline ends. The CDR3 sequence is 15 residues long. Germline-derived CDR1 and CDR2 are MNHEY and SVGEGT. The CDR3 sequence is CASSQPIAPRSPLHF. CDR3 nucleotide sequence: TGTGCCAGCAGCCAGCCTATAGCGCCGAGATCACCCCTCCACTTT.

The V call is TRBV5-1, the J call TRBJ2-3; 7 positions agree with TRBD2. The germline gives CDR1 SGHRS, CDR2 YFSETQ. The CDR3 spans 20 residues. J gave up 0 bases and V 0 bases, and 16 bases lay outside the gene matches. CDR3 region: CASSLANWAGVGSSTDTQYF. For the CDR3, the DNA is TGCGCCAGCAGCTTGGCCAACTGGGCGGGAGTCGGTTCAAGCACAGATACGCAGTATTTT. Based on the CDR3 plus reference TRBV5-1 and TRBJ2-3, the full variable domain is KAGVTQTPRYLIKTRGQQVTLSCSPISGHRSVSWYQQTPGQGLQFLFEYFSETQRNKGNFPGRFSGRQFSNSRSEMNVSTLELGDSALYLCASSLANWAGVGSSTDTQYFGPGTRLTVL.

The chain uses TRBV5-1 and TRBJ1-1; 7 bases map to TRBD1. Looked up from germline, CDR1 is SGHRS and CDR2 is YFSETQ. The CDR3 runs to 16 residues. Trimming cost V 4 bases and J 0 bases; bases outside gene matches: 9. The CDR3 bases are TGCGCCAGCAGCAGCGGACCGGGACAGATGAACACTGAAGCTTTCTTT. Translating it yields CASSSGPGQMNTEAFF. Using reference TRBV5-1 and TRBJ1-1 for the parts outside the CDR3, the full variable domain is KAGVTQTPRYLIKTRGQQVTLSCSPISGHRSVSWYQQTPGQGLQFLFEYFSETQRNKGNFPGRFSGRQFSNSRSEMNVSTLELGDSALYLCASSSGPGQMNTEAFFGQGTRLTVV.

The CDR3 DNA reads as TGTGCCAGCAGCCAGGCCCTCGGGGGGACTGAAGCTTTCTTT. This sequence encodes CASSQALGGTEAFF. The chain combines TRBV6-5 with TRBJ1-1; D is perhaps TRBD1 (5 bases). Germline V gene lookup returns CDR1 MNHEY and CDR2 SVGAGI. The CDR3 runs 14 residues. The V end was cut by 6 bases, the J end by 5 bases, with 16 bases between.

In this sample, this clone turned up a few times. The chain links TRBV7-9 to TRBJ1-2, with 8 bases identical to TRBD1. The V and J ends lost 2 bases and 10 bases, in that order; junction bases with no gene match: 6. This CDR3 is 13 amino acids long. The germline V gene has CDR1 SEHNR and CDR2 FQNEAQ (reference sequence). This CDR3 reads CASSLNTGGIYTF. CDR3 DNA sequence: TGTGCCAGCAGCTTAAATACAGGGGGGATCTACACCTTC.

The chain links TRBV7-9 to TRBJ2-7; 8 bases line up with TRBD1. Per germline, CDR1 SEHNR and CDR2 FQNEAQ (reference sequence). Germline trimming cut 5 bases from V and 7 bases from J; bases unmatched to any gene: 4. There are 12 residues in the CDR3. For the CDR3, the DNA is TGTGCCAGCAGCCCACAGGGGGGAGAGCAGTACTTC. Residues: CASSPQGGEQYF.

V is TRBV10-1 and J is TRBJ2-7; perhaps TRBD1 as D (5 bases). Trimming left V 4 bases short and J 1 base short, with 14 bases between. CDR3 length equals 15 residues. Germline V gives CDR1 WNHNN, CDR2 SYGVQD (reference sequence). CDR3 sequence: CASSGGVRQSYEQYF. The CDR3 nucleotides read TGCGCCAGCAGTGGTGGGGTAAGACAGTCCTACGAGCAGTACTTC.

V usage is TRBV11-2 and J usage is TRBJ2-1; TRBD2 aligns across 8 bases. V was pared by 0 bases and J by 8 bases, with 6 bases of the junction left unmatched. CDR3 length equals 15 residues. The V gene's germline CDR1 is SGHAT and CDR2 FQNNGV. CDR3: CASSLDGRVRDEQFF. The CDR3 DNA follows: TGTGCCAGCAGCTTAGACGGGAGGGTAAGGGATGAGCAGTTCTTC.

The chain couples TRBV7-6 to TRBJ1-2; 11 nucleotides align to TRBD1. The V and J ends lost 5 bases and 8 bases, in that order; junction bases with no gene match: 10. There are 15 residues in the CDR3. In germline, CDR1 is SGHVS, CDR2 FNYEAQ. This chain's CDR3 is CASSPAGQGGRGYTF. Written as DNA, the CDR3 is TGTGCCAGCAGCCCTGCGGGACAGGGGGGACGGGGCTACACCTTC.

CDR3: CASSLTQLTNTGELFF. The CDR3 bases are TGTGCCAGCAGCTTAACCCAGTTAACGAACACCGGGGAGCTGTTTTTT. The V gene is TRBV7-3, the J gene TRBJ2-2; D unclear. The CDR3 is made up of 16 amino acids. Trimming stripped 0 bases from V and 0 bases from J, with 8 bases between. Per germline, CDR1 SGHTA and CDR2 FQGTGA. Drawing the rest from reference TRBV7-3 and TRBJ2-2, the complete variable domain is GAGVSQTPSNKVTEKGKYVELRCDPISGHTALYWYRQSLGQGPEFLIYFQGTGAADDSGLPNDRFFAVRPEGSVSTLKIQRTERGDSAVYLCASSLTQLTNTGELFFGEGSRLTVL.